This TCR beta chain stems from a study of human T cells and chemical hapten exposure. This clonotype occurred a few times. Time point here: patch test 3, about 24 weeks after DPC sensitization. Treatment meaning: therapeutic diphenylcyclopropenone sensitization with weekly scalp DPC. This CDR3 region has 14 residues. V lost 5 bases and J lost 4, with 13 bases in between. Germline V gene lookup returns CDR1 MNHNS and CDR2 SASEGT. TCRdb itself ran the RACE reads through MiXCR, one entry per CDR3 protein. This sample carries over 150,000 distinct CDR3 sequences, about 30% of them seen once, and the ten largest clones take about 2%.

The chain links TRBV6-1 to TRBJ2-3, with a tentative D call TRBD2 (5 bases). This clonotype originated in a woman aged 18 to 35 with alopecia areata. Some clones in this sample may be carry-over from other donors' samples. This sample comprised whole blood, obtained in connection with sensitization to the hapten diphenylcyclopropenone (DPC). Here the CDR3 DNA reads TGTGCCAGCAGTCCCCGTCCAGCGGCAGATACGCAGTATTTT. Amino acid sequence: CASSPRPAADTQYF.